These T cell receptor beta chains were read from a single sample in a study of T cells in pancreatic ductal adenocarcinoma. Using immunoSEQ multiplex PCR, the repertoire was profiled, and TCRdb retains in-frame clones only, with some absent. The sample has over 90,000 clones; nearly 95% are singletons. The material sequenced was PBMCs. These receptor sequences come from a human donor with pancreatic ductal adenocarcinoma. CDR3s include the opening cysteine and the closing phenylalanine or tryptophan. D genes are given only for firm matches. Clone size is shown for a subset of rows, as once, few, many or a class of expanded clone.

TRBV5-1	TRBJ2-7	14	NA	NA	CASSLGRAGAEQYF	TGCGCCAGCAGCTTAGGACGGGCGGGCGCCGAGCAGTACTTC
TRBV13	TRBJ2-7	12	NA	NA	CASSLVGDEQYF	TGTGCCAGCAGCTTAGTAGGGGACGAGCAGTACTTC
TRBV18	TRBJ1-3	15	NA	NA	CASSPVRDSGNTIYF	TGTGCCAGCTCACCAGTCCGGGATTCTGGAAACACCATATATTTT
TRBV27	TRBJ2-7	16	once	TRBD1	CASSLSDQGQGYEQYF	TGTGCCAGCAGTTTGAGCGATCAGGGACAGGGCTACGAGCAGTACTTC
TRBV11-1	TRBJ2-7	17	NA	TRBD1	CASSLTHPGQGPHEQYF	TGTGCCAGCAGCTTAACCCACCCGGGACAGGGTCCCCACGAGCAGTACTTC
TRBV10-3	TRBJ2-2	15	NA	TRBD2	CAISEGAGGTGELFF	TGTGCCATCAGTGAAGGGGCGGGAGGAACCGGGGAGCTGTTTTTT
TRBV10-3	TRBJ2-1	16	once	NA	CAISQVLDSSYNEQFF	TGTGCCATCAGTCAAGTACTAGATAGCTCCTACAATGAGCAGTTCTTC
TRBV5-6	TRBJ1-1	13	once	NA	CASSLVASTEAFF	TGTGCCAGCAGCTTGGTAGCGTCCACTGAAGCTTTCTTT
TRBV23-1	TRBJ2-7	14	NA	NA	CASSRGTISYEQYF	TGCGCCAGCAGTCGCGGGACGATCTCCTACGAGCAGTACTTC
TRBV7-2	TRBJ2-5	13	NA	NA	CASSLVPQETQYF	TGTGCCAGCAGCTTAGTTCCACAAGAGACCCAGTACTTC
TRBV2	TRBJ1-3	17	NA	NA	CASSEETNRTTGNTIYF	TGTGCCAGCAGTGAAGAGACAAACCGTACCACTGGAAACACCATATATTTT
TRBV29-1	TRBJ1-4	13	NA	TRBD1	CSVHYRGNEKLFF	TGCAGCGTTCATTACAGGGGTAATGAAAAACTGTTTTTT
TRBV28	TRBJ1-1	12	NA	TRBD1	CASRQGNTEAFF	TGTGCCAGTAGACAGGGGAACACTGAAGCTTTCTTT
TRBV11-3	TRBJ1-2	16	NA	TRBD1	CASSLGLQGADYGYTF	TGTGCCAGCAGCTTAGGGCTACAGGGGGCAGACTATGGCTACACCTTC
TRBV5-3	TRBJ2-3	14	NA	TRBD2	CARSLREAGDTQYF	TGTGCCAGAAGCTTGCGGGAGGCTGGAGATACGCAGTATTTT
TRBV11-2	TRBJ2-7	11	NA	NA	CASIGVGEQYF	TGTGCCAGTATAGGGGTTGGCGAGCAGTACTTC
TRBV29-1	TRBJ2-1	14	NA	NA	CSAEALVVWDEQFF	TGCAGCGCGGAGGCGCTAGTTGTTTGGGATGAGCAGTTCTTC
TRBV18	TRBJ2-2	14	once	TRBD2	CASSPGLATGELFF	TGTGCCAGCTCACCGGGACTAGCGACCGGGGAGCTGTTTTTT
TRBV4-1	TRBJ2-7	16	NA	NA	CASSQGSGTLTYEQYF	TGCGCCAGCAGCCAAGGATCTGGGACTCTCACCTACGAGCAGTACTTC
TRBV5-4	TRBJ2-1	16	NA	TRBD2	CASSLASSGGYNEQFF	TGTGCCAGCAGCTTGGCGAGTAGCGGGGGATACAATGAGCAGTTCTTC
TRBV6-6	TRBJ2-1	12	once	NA	CAGNTGHPEQFF	TGTGCCGGAAACACAGGGCATCCTGAGCAGTTCTTC
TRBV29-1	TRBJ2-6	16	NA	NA	CSVEDPLSSGANVLTF	TGCAGCGTTGAAGACCCGCTGAGCTCTGGGGCCAACGTCCTGACTTTC